This T cell receptor beta chain was recorded in a study of shared clonotypes between healthy human individuals. Trimming pared 6 bases from V and 7 bases from J, leaving 18 bases between. The CDR3 loop spans 14 amino acids. The germline gives CDR1 MNHEY, CDR2 SMNVEV (reference sequence). Naive CD8 populations comprised CD45RO-negative cells positively selected for CCR7, excluding terminally differentiated effector memory CD45RA+ cells. The data were produced by immunoSEQ multiplex PCR, yet TCRdb's version contains in-frame clones alone and is incomplete. The table shows hundreds of thousands of clones, with roughly 96% occurring only once.

Sequencing was done on a sample of naive CD8+ T cells sorted from blood. This chain uses TRBV27 with TRBJ1-2, with D possibly matching TRBD1 (5 bases). The origin of this receptor is a woman aged 30 to 39 in good health. This CDR3 is CASSFGQGWGGYTF. CDR3 DNA: TGTGCCAGCAGCTTCGGGCAGGGTTGGGGTGGCTACACCTTC.